Sequencing of this T cell receptor (beta chain) was carried out in a study of T cells in narcolepsy. The study's findings and limits: Healthy controls reportedly lacked the autoreactive clonotypes serially found in patients' blood. Autoreactive HCRT-specific and TRIB2-specific clonotypes were marked in same-patient CSF-versus-blood CD4+ comparisons. Some memory CD4+ repertoires had no autoreactive clone sequences.

Points on this clone: Its cognate antigen is unknown.

Clones were sequenced by immunoSEQ multiplex PCR, and TCRdb holds only the in-frame ones, with some missing. The sample contains tens of thousands of clones, roughly 90% of which appear only once. The sequencing input was CD45RA- memory CD4+ T cells from PBMCs. The origin of this receptor is a human donor with narcolepsy.

CDR3 region: CASSKPGGVGEQYF. In nucleotides, the CDR3 is TGTGCCAGCAGCAAACCTGGGGGAGTTGGGGAGCAGTACTTC. V is TRBV21-1 and J is TRBJ2-7. TRBV21-1 constitutes a pseudogene. This CDR3 region has 14 residues.